This T cell receptor (beta chain) was captured in a study of tumor and adjacent non-tumor tissue in lung cancer. Study information: Patients comprised about a dozen adenocarcinoma, 2 squamous cell carcinoma and 1 small cell lung cancer.

The V gene's germline CDR1 is MNHNS and CDR2 SASEGT. There are 20 residues in the CDR3. Study observations and caveats: Tumor tissue had significantly higher TCR diversity than normal lung.

In the case of this clonotype: Its specificity is unknown. At one boundary the junction diverges from the germline segment, which might be a read error.

RNA was extracted from bulk tissue without any cell sorting. The library came from three nested PCR rounds adapted from ARM-PCR protocols. TCRdb re-called the multiplex PCR reads through MiXCR, storing one row per CDR3 protein. The table has tens of thousands of distinct CDR3 sequences, roughly 73% seen once. V usage is TRBV6-1 and J usage is TRBJ1-5; TRBD1 aligns across 7 bases. Sequenced material: lung tumor tissue. This sequence originates from a man in his sixties with non-small cell lung cancer. This CDR3 is CASNEVGQANPSYINQPQHF. CDR3 coding DNA: TGTGCTAGCAATGAAGTTGGACAGGCAAACCCTTCTTATATCAATCAGCCCCAGCATTTT.